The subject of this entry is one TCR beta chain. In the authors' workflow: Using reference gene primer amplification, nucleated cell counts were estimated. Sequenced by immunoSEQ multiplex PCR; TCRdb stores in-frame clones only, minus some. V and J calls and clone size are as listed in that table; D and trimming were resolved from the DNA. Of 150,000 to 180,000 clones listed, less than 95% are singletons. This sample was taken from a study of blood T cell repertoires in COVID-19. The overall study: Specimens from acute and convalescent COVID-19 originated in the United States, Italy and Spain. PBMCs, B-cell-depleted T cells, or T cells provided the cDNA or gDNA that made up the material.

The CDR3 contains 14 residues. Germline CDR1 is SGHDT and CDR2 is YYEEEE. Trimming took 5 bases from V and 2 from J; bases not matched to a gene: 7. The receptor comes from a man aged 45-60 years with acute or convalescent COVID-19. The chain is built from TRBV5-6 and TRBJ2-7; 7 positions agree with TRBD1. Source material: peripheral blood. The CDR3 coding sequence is TGTGCCAGCAGGAAGAAGGGACAGACCTACGAGCAGTACTTC. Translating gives CASRKKGQTYEQYF.